This is a list of T cell receptor beta chains from one sample in a study of shared clonotypes between healthy human individuals. Data came from immunoSEQ multiplex PCR; TCRdb stores just in-frame clones and leaves some out. Among some 2.1 million clones listed, 85% to 95% were seen once. Source material: naive CD8+ T cells sorted from blood. These receptors all stem from a man in his late teens or twenties in good health. Each CDR3 is given with its conserved first and last residue. A D gene is named only where the DNA matches it firmly. Not all rows give a size; the values are once, few, many and, for expanded clones, a class.

clone_size: .
j_call: TRBJ1-2
v_call: TRBV9
d_call: .
cdr3_nt: TGTGCCAGCAGCGACAGGTATAACTATGGCTACACCTTC
cdr3_aa: CASSDRYNYGYTF

clone_size: .
j_call: TRBJ1-1
v_call: TRBV27
d_call: TRBD1
cdr3_nt: TGTGCCAGCAGTCCCTCCAGGGGGGAGGTTAGCACTGAAGCTTTCTTT
cdr3_aa: CASSPSRGEVSTEAFF

clone_size: .
j_call: TRBJ2-7
v_call: TRBV27
d_call: .
cdr3_nt: TGTGCCAGCAGTTTATCTATCGGGGGCTTCGAGCAGTACTTC
cdr3_aa: CASSLSIGGFEQYF

clone_size: few
j_call: TRBJ2-6
v_call: TRBV6-1
d_call: .
cdr3_nt: TGTGCCAGCAGTGTCATAAGGGCCAACGTCCTGACTTTC
cdr3_aa: CASSVIRANVLTF

clone_size: .
j_call: TRBJ2-7
v_call: TRBV5-5
d_call: .
cdr3_nt: TGTGCCAGCAGCTTGTGGGGACCCGAGCAGTACTTC
cdr3_aa: CASSLWGPEQYF

clone_size: .
j_call: TRBJ1-1
v_call: TRBV5-6
d_call: .
cdr3_nt: TGTGCCAGCAGCTTGGCCTGGGGAGGCACTGAAGCTTTCTTT
cdr3_aa: CASSLAWGGTEAFF

clone_size: .
j_call: TRBJ1-5
v_call: TRBV28
d_call: .
cdr3_nt: TGTGCCAGGAATCCAGGGCACAATCAGCCCCAGCATTTT
cdr3_aa: CARNPGHNQPQHF

clone_size: .
j_call: TRBJ2-1
v_call: TRBV7-9
d_call: TRBD2
cdr3_nt: TGTGCCAGCAGCGATACTAGCGGGGGATCCTACAATGAGCAGTTCTTC
cdr3_aa: CASSDTSGGSYNEQFF

clone_size: .
j_call: TRBJ2-2
v_call: TRBV6-5
d_call: .
cdr3_nt: TGTGCCAGCACTGGTGCAGGGGAAGAGACCGGGGAGCTGTTTTTT
cdr3_aa: CASTGAGEETGELFF

clone_size: .
j_call: TRBJ1-3
v_call: TRBV4-1
d_call: .
cdr3_nt: TGCGCCAGCGGGGAGAACACCATATATTTT
cdr3_aa: CASGENTIYF

clone_size: .
j_call: TRBJ1-1
v_call: TRBV4-1
d_call: .
cdr3_nt: TGCGCCAGCAGCCTCGCCCGGTCGGTACTGAACACTGAAGCTTTCTTT
cdr3_aa: CASSLARSVLNTEAFF

clone_size: few
j_call: TRBJ1-4
v_call: TRBV4-3
d_call: .
cdr3_nt: TGCGCCAGCAGCCGATTAACGAGCCGAAATGAAAAACTGTTTTTT
cdr3_aa: CASSRLTSRNEKLFF

clone_size: once
j_call: TRBJ2-1
v_call: TRBV5-1
d_call: .
cdr3_nt: TGCGCCAGCAGCTTGTACCAGGGTGCTTTGAAGGAGCAGTTCTTC
cdr3_aa: CASSLYQGALKEQFF

clone_size: .
j_call: TRBJ2-1
v_call: TRBV7-8
d_call: TRBD2
cdr3_nt: TGTGCCAGCAGCCTCCTCGCGAGGGGCGGGAGGGTGGTCAATGAGCAGTTCTTC
cdr3_aa: CASSLLARGGRVVNEQFF

clone_size: .
j_call: TRBJ2-3
v_call: TRBV28
d_call: .
cdr3_nt: TGTGCCAGCAGTTTACTTGGACGGAAAAGCACAGATACGCAGTATTTT
cdr3_aa: CASSLLGRKSTDTQYF

clone_size: .
j_call: TRBJ2-7
v_call: TRBV19
d_call: .
cdr3_nt: TGTGCCAGTAGGCATACCTGGGAGCAGTACTTC
cdr3_aa: CASRHTWEQYF

clone_size: .
j_call: TRBJ2-1
v_call: TRBV9
d_call: .
cdr3_nt: TGTGCCAGCAGCGTATGGAGCGGCCCCGACAATGAGCAGTTCTTC
cdr3_aa: CASSVWSGPDNEQFF

clone_size: .
j_call: TRBJ1-2
v_call: TRBV29-1
d_call: TRBD1
cdr3_nt: TGCAGCGTTGAAGAACCGGGACAGGGCCCGTTCCCTTATGGCTACACCTTC
cdr3_aa: CSVEEPGQGPFPYGYTF

clone_size: once
j_call: TRBJ1-1
v_call: TRBV5-4
d_call: TRBD1
cdr3_nt: TGTGCCAGCAGCTTGGCGGGGACAGATAAAGCTTTCTTT
cdr3_aa: CASSLAGTDKAFF

clone_size: .
j_call: TRBJ1-1
v_call: TRBV7-9
d_call: .
cdr3_nt: TGTGCCAGCAGCTCAGGGACGGTCACTGAAGCTTTCTTT
cdr3_aa: CASSSGTVTEAFF

clone_size: .
j_call: TRBJ2-7
v_call: TRBV6-1
d_call: TRBD1
cdr3_nt: TGTGCCAGCAGTTATGGGACAGACTACGAGCAGTACTTC
cdr3_aa: CASSYGTDYEQYF

clone_size: once
j_call: TRBJ2-3
v_call: TRBV14
d_call: .
cdr3_nt: TGTGCCAGCAGCCAAGTGGCGGGGGCCCTCCCAGATACGCAGTATTTT
cdr3_aa: CASSQVAGALPDTQYF

clone_size: .
j_call: TRBJ2-7
v_call: TRBV19
d_call: .
cdr3_nt: TGTGCCAGTAGTATAGTCCCAGGGGCGACGAACGAGCAGTACTTC
cdr3_aa: CASSIVPGATNEQYF

clone_size: .
j_call: TRBJ1-2
v_call: TRBV5-6
d_call: .
cdr3_nt: TGTGCCAGCAGCCAAATCGGGCTGGTGACGGATGGCTACACCTTC
cdr3_aa: CASSQIGLVTDGYTF

clone_size: once
j_call: TRBJ2-1
v_call: TRBV9
d_call: .
cdr3_nt: TGTGCCAGCAGCCCCGTGGGGATCCCCAGCGAGCAGTTCTTC
cdr3_aa: CASSPVGIPSEQFF

clone_size: .
j_call: TRBJ2-7
v_call: TRBV7-2
d_call: TRBD2
cdr3_nt: TGTGCCAGCAGCGAAACTAGCGGGAGGGCCAACGAGCAGTACTTC
cdr3_aa: CASSETSGRANEQYF

clone_size: .
j_call: TRBJ2-5
v_call: TRBV27
d_call: .
cdr3_nt: TGTGCCAGCAGTGTGGGTCGGGACACTCGTAAAGAGACCCAGTACTTC
cdr3_aa: CASSVGRDTRKETQYF

clone_size: .
j_call: TRBJ1-6
v_call: TRBV9
d_call: .
cdr3_nt: TGTGCCAGCAGCGTAGGCCAGGGGCTCGGGGCCCTCCACTTT
cdr3_aa: CASSVGQGLGALHF

clone_size: .
j_call: TRBJ1-2
v_call: TRBV18
d_call: TRBD1
cdr3_nt: TGTGCCAGCTCACACCGGGACAGGGAAAACTATGGCTACACCTTC
cdr3_aa: CASSHRDRENYGYTF

clone_size: .
j_call: TRBJ1-2
v_call: TRBV2
d_call: .
cdr3_nt: TGTGCCAGCAGTGTGAGCCAAACAGACCCCTATGGCTACACCTTC
cdr3_aa: CASSVSQTDPYGYTF